These 5 T cell receptor beta chains came from one sample sequenced in a study of blood T cell repertoires in COVID-19. The repertoire was sequenced with immunoSEQ multiplex PCR; TCRdb's copy has only in-frame clones and lacks some. This table holds about 180,000 clones, over 75% found once. Specimen: peripheral blood. These receptors came from a man aged 65 to 85 with active or convalescent COVID-19.

This chain uses TRBV19 with TRBJ2-7, with TRBD1 identical over 7 bases. J lost 3 bases, V lost 3 bases, and 5 bases had no gene match. CDR3 size: 14 residues. Germline-derived CDR1 and CDR2 are LNHDA and SQIVND (reference sequence). The CDR3 sequence: CASSMWGQHYEQYF. CDR3 DNA: TGTGCCAGTAGTATGTGGGGACAGCACTACGAGCAGTACTTC.

J is TRBJ2-1 and V is TRBV9, with D perhaps TRBD2 (6 bases). This CDR3 has 15 residues. Germline CDR1 reads SGDLS; CDR2 reads YYNGEE. The V end lost 2 bases, the J end lost 9 bases, and 18 bases lay between the germline ends. The CDR3 nucleotides read TGTGCCAGCAGCGTCGGGGGACCTACAATGATTGAGCAGTTCTTC. Its translation: CASSVGGPTMIEQFF.

V usage is TRBV3-1 (or the pseudogene TRBV3-2) and J usage is TRBJ1-1; TRBD1 is a possible D gene (5 bases). Germline loops: CDR1 LGHDT, CDR2 YNNKEL (reference sequence). The CDR3 consists of 14 residues. The V end lost 4 bases, the J end lost 0 bases, and 9 bases lay between the germline ends. CDR3 sequence reads: CASSRQNLNTEAFF. The CDR3 DNA sequence: TGTGCCAGCAGCCGACAGAACCTGAACACTGAAGCTTTCTTT.

This clone was recorded at least ten times. The chain recombines TRBV12-3 or TRBV12-4 with TRBJ2-7; 7 nucleotides align to TRBD1. CDR3 size: 13 residues. Unmatched junction bases numbered 1, after V lost 1 base and J lost 4 bases. CDR3 region: CASSLGDSYEQYF. The CDR3 DNA is TGTGCCAGCAGTTTAGGGGACAGTTACGAGCAGTACTTC.

This rearrangement joins TRBV5-4 to TRBJ2-5; 7 bases are shared with TRBD1. From germline, CDR1 is SGHNT and CDR2 YYREEE (reference sequence). The CDR3 is made up of 14 amino acids. The V gene end was trimmed by 6 bases and the J gene end by 1 base; junction bases not matched to a gene: 6. The CDR3 here is CASTEAGGQETQYF. CDR3 sequence (DNA): TGTGCCAGCACAGAAGCAGGGGGCCAAGAGACCCAGTACTTC. The full variable domain, in which reference TRBV5-4 and TRBJ2-5 provide the parts outside the CDR3, is ETGVTQSPTHLIKTRGQQVTLRCSSQSGHNTVSWYQQALGQGPQFIFQYYREEENGRGNFPPRFSGLQFPNYSSELNVNALELDDSALYLCASTEAGGQETQYFGPGTRLLVL.